The 21 T cell receptor beta chains below all came from one sample that was sequenced in a study of shared clonotypes between healthy human individuals. Some clones are missing from TCRdb's copy, which holds only in-frame ones; the method was immunoSEQ multiplex PCR. The repertoire holds approximately 940,000 clones, with 76% as singletons. The sequenced sample was memory CD4+ T cells sorted from blood. Described subset: CD45RA-negative fraction. All receptors derive from a young man in good health.

The chain links TRBV30 to TRBJ2-5; D not resolved. This CDR3 contains 11 residues. The ends were cut back, 2 bases at V and 7 bases at J, with 8 bases in the middle. Germline loops: CDR1 GTSNPN, CDR2 SVGIG (reference sequence). The DNA of the CDR3 is TGTGCCTGGAGTATGCTAGGGACCCAGTACTTC. It specifies CAWSMLGTQYF.

A single count supports this clone. The V gene is TRBV10-3, the J gene TRBJ2-1, with D possibly TRBD1 on 6 matching bases. Germline loops: CDR1 ENHRY, CDR2 SYGVKD. This CDR3 spans 15 amino acids. Trimming took 4 bases from V and 5 from J, leaving 15 bases between them. This CDR3 is CAISGEPGQNNEQFF. Written as DNA, the CDR3 is TGTGCCATCAGTGGAGAACCTGGACAGAACAATGAGCAGTTCTTC.

This sequence joins TRBV10-3 and TRBJ1-3; D call uncertain. This CDR3 is 13 amino acids long. Germline values: CDR1 ENHRY, CDR2 SYGVKD. Deletions cut 9 bases from V and 7 bases from J, with 16 bases between. The CDR3 sequence is CAMFGSYGNTIYF. CDR3 bases: TGTGCCATGTTCGGCTCCTATGGTAACACCATATATTTT.

This clone has only one observation. V usage is TRBV6-6 and J usage is TRBJ1-5; D is perhaps TRBD1 (5 bases). The CDR3 covers 15 residues. V dropped 5 bases and J dropped 2 bases, with 13 bases sitting between them. Germline lookup yields CDR1 MNHNY and CDR2 SVGAGI (reference sequence). CDR3: CASSQAQGGNQPQHF. In DNA form, the CDR3 reads TGTGCCAGCAGTCAAGCGCAGGGTGGCAATCAGCCCCAGCATTTT.

The CDR3: CASRVGTAKNIQYF. Written as DNA, the CDR3 is TGTGCCAGCAGGGTCGGGACTGCAAAAAACATTCAGTACTTC. The J gene is TRBJ2-4, the V gene TRBV27; D possibly corresponds to TRBD2 (6 bases). The CDR3 consists of 14 residues. CDR1 MNHEY and CDR2 SMNVEV come from the germline V gene (reference sequence). V was cut by 6 bases and J by 4 bases, with 13 bases left in between.

This clone was seen repeatedly, ten times or more. The gene calls are TRBV5-1 and TRBJ1-1; TRBD1 matches 10 bases. The CDR3 covers 15 residues. V lost 4 bases and J lost 4; bases outside the gene matches: 7. Germline V gene sequence: CDR1 SGHRS, CDR2 YFSETQ. CDR3: CASSAGGTGVTEAFF. The CDR3, as DNA: TGCGCCAGCAGCGCGGGCGGGACAGGGGTCACTGAAGCTTTCTTT.

The genes are TRBV5-1 and TRBJ1-2, with TRBD1 matching 10 bases. The CDR3 has 15 amino acids. Per the germline V gene, CDR1 is SGHRS and CDR2 is YFSETQ. With V trimmed by 4 bases and J by 6 bases, 9 bases remained unmatched. The CDR3 bases are TGCGCCAGCAGCACCAGGGACAGGGGCGGGAATGGCTACACCTTC. Translated: CASSTRDRGGNGYTF.

This clone was observed a handful of times. J is TRBJ1-1 and V is TRBV11-1; D remains ambiguous. The CDR3 has 13 residues. CDR1 and CDR2 from the germline V gene are SGHAT and FQDESV (reference sequence). V shed 7 bases and J shed 4 bases, with 13 bases lying between them. CDR3 bases: TGTGCCAGCAATCTTCGGTGGGGCACTGAAGCTTTCTTT. Its protein is CASNLRWGTEAFF.

The genes are TRBV18 and TRBJ2-1; D is unclear. The germline V gene encodes CDR1 KGHSH and CDR2 LQKENI. The CDR3 sequence is 13 residues long. With 4 bases removed from V and 10 bases from J, the gap between germline ends came to 14 bases. The DNA of the CDR3 is TGTGCCAGCTCACTCTGGACCGCGGAGGAGCAGTTCTTC. This translates into CASSLWTAEEQFF.

A few counts support this clone. The chain has TRBV14 and TRBJ2-1; 8 nucleotides agree with TRBD2. This CDR3 region has 15 residues. The germline V gene encodes CDR1 SGHDN and CDR2 FVKESK. V dropped 1 base and J dropped 7; count of bases not matched to a gene: 6. As DNA, the CDR3 is TGTGCCAGCAGCCAAGTCCCGGGAGGGCTTAATGAGCAGTTCTTC. It translates to CASSQVPGGLNEQFF.

The chain is built from TRBV28 and TRBJ1-6; D is undetermined. This CDR3 comprises 14 residues. V was clipped by 2 bases and J by 8 bases, with 10 bases between them. CDR1 and CDR2 (germline): MDHEN, SYDVKM. The CDR3 region has the DNA TGTGCCAGCAGTTTAAGGGAGAGTCATTCACCCCTCCACTTT. Translation gives CASSLRESHSPLHF.

The CDR3 region is CASGRLAGDQETQYF. The CDR3 DNA is TGTGCCAGCGGAAGACTAGCGGGGGACCAAGAGACCCAGTACTTC. V is TRBV9 and J is TRBJ2-5, with 12 positions matching TRBD2. After removal of 7 bases from V and 0 bases from J, the junction contained 4 bases not matched to a gene. Germline V gene sequence: CDR1 SGDLS, CDR2 YYNGEE. This CDR3 is built from 15 residues.

The chain joins TRBV4-2 to TRBJ2-7; 10 bases match TRBD1. The germline CDR1 and CDR2 sequences are LGHNA and YNFKEQ. V dropped 5 bases and J dropped 0; count of bases not matched to a gene: 4. The CDR3 contains 15 residues. CDR3: CASSFGTGASYEQYF. In DNA, the CDR3 is TGTGCCAGCAGCTTCGGGACAGGGGCCTCCTACGAGCAGTACTTC.

This clone was detected only a few times. The chain uses TRBV10-2 and TRBJ2-2; D perhaps matches TRBD2 (6 bases). This CDR3 has 15 amino acids. V was trimmed by 7 bases and J by 3 bases, leaving 15 bases between them. Germline CDR1 is WSHSY and CDR2 is SAAADI. CDR3 sequence reads: CASTSTAGYTGELFF. The CDR3 DNA is TGCGCCAGCACCTCGACGGCGGGATACACCGGGGAGCTGTTTTTT.

This clone was counted between two and nine times. The sample carries other DNA sequences with the same CDR3. J is TRBJ2-1 and V is TRBV9; D gene uncertain. Trimming left V 4 bases short and J 6 bases short, with 11 bases between. Germline V lookup: CDR1 SGDLS, CDR2 YYNGEE. The CDR3 loop spans 13 amino acids. The CDR3, as DNA: TGTGCCAGCAGCCCATCGACATCCAATGAGCAGTTCTTC. It is translated as CASSPSTSNEQFF. Full variable domain (remainder filled in from reference TRBV9 and TRBJ2-1): DSGVTQTPKHLITATGQRVTLRCSPRSGDLSVYWYQQSLDQGLQFLIQYYNGEERAKGNILERFSAQQFPDLHSELNLSSLELGDSALYFCASSPSTSNEQFFGPGTRLTVL.

This sequence joins TRBV6-5 and TRBJ2-7; no clear D gene. The germline gives CDR1 MNHEY, CDR2 SVGAGI. The CDR3 is 13 amino acids. Deletions cut 4 bases from V and 5 bases from J, with 12 bases between. The CDR3 nucleotides read TGTGCCAGCAGTTCTCCCCAGGCTCACGAGCAGTACTTC. As protein: CASSSPQAHEQYF.

The V call is TRBV7-9, the J call TRBJ2-3; D not resolved. V was pared by 5 bases and J by 0 bases, with 15 bases between. Germline-derived CDR1 and CDR2 are SEHNR and FQNEAQ (reference sequence). This CDR3 is built from 16 residues. The CDR3 reads CASSLKGAQSTDTQYF. The DNA for the CDR3 is TGTGCCAGCAGCCTGAAGGGTGCCCAGAGCACAGATACGCAGTATTTT.

The chain joins TRBV25-1 to TRBJ1-2; D gene ambiguous. From germline, CDR1 is MGHDK and CDR2 SYGVNS. The V end lost 6 bases, the J end lost 7 bases, and 12 bases lay between the germline ends. The CDR3 contains 12 residues. The CDR3 region is CASRGGHLGYTF. The CDR3 coding sequence is TGTGCCAGCAGGGGAGGTCATCTTGGCTACACCTTC.

This chain links TRBV7-2 with TRBJ2-1, with 12 bases identical to TRBD2. The CDR3 runs 17 residues. Germline-derived CDR1 and CDR2 are SGHTA and FQGNSA. Trimming removed 0 bases from V and 9 bases from J; junction bases left unmatched: 9. The CDR3 DNA is TGTGCCAGCAGCTTAGCATCTAGCGGGAGGGCCGGAGGTGAGCAGTTCTTC. Residues: CASSLASSGRAGGEQFF.

Turning to this clone: This same CDR3 is encoded by further DNA sequences in the sample. The V call is TRBV4-1, the J call TRBJ2-1; TRBD1 matches at 9 bases. Germline V gene lookup returns CDR1 MGHRA and CDR2 YSYEKL. The CDR3 contains 15 residues. After removal of 3 bases from V and 3 bases from J, the junction contained 3 bases not matched to a gene. For the CDR3, the DNA is TGCGCCAGCAGCCAGGGACAGGGTGGCTACAATGAGCAGTTCTTC. This gives the protein CASSQGQGGYNEQFF.

The V gene is TRBV7-6, the J gene TRBJ2-7; TRBD2 matches 13 bases. CDR3 size: 15 residues. The J segment lost 4 bases and the V segment lost 5 bases, leaving 5 bases of the junction unmatched. The germline gives CDR1 SGHVS, CDR2 FNYEAQ. The CDR3 region is CASSLWTSGSYEQYF. CDR3 nucleotides: TGTGCCAGCAGCCTTTGGACTAGCGGGAGTTACGAGCAGTACTTC.